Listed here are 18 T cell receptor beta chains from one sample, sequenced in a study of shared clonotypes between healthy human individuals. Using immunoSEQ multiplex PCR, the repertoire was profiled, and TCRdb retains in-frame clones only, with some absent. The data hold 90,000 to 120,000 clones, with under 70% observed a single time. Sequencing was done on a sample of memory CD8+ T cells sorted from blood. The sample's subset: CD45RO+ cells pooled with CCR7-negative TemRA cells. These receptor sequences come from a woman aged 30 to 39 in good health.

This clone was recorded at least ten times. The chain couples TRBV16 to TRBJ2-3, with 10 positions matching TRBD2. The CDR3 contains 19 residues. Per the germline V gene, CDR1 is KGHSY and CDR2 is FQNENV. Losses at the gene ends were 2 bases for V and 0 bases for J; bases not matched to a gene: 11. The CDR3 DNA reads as TGTGCCAGCAGCCAAAGAGTCCCTAGCGGGAGTTTGAGCACAGATACGCAGTATTTT. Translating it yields CASSQRVPSGSLSTDTQYF.

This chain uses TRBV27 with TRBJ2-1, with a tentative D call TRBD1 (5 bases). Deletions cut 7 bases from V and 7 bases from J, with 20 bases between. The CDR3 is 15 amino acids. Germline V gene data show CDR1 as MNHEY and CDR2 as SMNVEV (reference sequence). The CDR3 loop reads CASNRRVSYGNEQFF. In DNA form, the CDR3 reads TGTGCCAGCAACCGCAGGGTTAGCTATGGGAATGAGCAGTTCTTC.

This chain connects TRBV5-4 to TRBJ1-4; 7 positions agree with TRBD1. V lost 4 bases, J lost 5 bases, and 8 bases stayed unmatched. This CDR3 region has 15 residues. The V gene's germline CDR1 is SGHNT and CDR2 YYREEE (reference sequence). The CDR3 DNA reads TGTGCCAGCAGCCCCTGGACAGGCCCAAATGAAAAACTGTTTTTT. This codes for CASSPWTGPNEKLFF.

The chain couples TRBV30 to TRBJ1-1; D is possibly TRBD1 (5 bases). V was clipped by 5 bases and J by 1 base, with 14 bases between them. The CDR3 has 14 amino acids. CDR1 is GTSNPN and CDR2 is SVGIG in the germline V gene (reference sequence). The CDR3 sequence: CAWHLGGGNTEAFF. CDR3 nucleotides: TGTGCCTGGCACCTTGGGGGGGGGAACACTGAAGCTTTCTTT.

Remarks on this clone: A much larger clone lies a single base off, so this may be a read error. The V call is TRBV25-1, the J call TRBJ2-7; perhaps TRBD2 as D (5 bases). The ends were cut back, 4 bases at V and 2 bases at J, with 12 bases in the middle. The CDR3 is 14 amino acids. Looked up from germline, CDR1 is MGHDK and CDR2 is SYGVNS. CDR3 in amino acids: CASSAGRGTYEQYF. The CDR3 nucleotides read TGTGCCAGCAGTGCAGGACGGGGAACCTACGAGCAGTACTTC.

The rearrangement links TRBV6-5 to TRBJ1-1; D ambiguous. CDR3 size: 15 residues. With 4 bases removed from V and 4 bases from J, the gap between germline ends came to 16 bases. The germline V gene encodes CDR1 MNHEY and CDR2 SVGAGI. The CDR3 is CASSSSEDGGTEAFF. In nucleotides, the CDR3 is TGTGCCAGCAGTTCCTCCGAGGATGGAGGCACTGAAGCTTTCTTT.

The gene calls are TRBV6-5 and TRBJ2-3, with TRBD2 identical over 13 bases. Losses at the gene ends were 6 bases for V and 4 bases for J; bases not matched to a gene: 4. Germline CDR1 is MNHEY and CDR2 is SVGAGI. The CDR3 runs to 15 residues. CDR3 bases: TGTGCCAGCAGCGCACTAGCGGGAGGGCCAGATACGCAGTATTTT. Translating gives CASSALAGGPDTQYF.

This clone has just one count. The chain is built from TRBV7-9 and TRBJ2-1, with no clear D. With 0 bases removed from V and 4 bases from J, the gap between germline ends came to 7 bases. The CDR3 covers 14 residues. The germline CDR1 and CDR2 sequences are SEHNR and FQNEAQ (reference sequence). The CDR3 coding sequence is TGTGCCAGCAGCTTAGCGTCGTATTACAATGAGCAGTTCTTC. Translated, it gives CASSLASYYNEQFF. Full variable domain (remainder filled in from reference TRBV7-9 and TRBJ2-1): DTGVSQNPRHKITKRGQNVTFRCDPISEHNRLYWYRQTLGQGPEFLTYFQNEAQLEKSRLLSDRFSAERPKGSFSTLEIQRTEQGDSAMYLCASSLASYYNEQFFGPGTRLTVL.

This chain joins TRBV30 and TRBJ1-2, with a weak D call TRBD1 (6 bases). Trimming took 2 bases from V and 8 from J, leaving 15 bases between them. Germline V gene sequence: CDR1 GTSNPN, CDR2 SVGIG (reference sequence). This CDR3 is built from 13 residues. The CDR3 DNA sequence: TGTGCCTGGAGTTTTCAGGGGAGCGGCGGCTACACCTTC. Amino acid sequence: CAWSFQGSGGYTF. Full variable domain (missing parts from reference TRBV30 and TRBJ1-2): SQTIHQWPATLVQPVGSPLSLECTVEGTSNPNLYWYRQAAGRGLQLLFYSVGIGQISSEVPQNLSASRPQDRQFILSSKKLLLSDSGFYLCAWSFQGSGGYTFGSGTRLTVV.

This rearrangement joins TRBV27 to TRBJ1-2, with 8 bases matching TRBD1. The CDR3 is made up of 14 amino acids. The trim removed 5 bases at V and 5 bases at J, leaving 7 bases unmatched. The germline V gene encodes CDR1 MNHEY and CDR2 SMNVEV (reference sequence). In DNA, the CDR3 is TGTGCCAGCAGTACGGACAGGGCGTCATATGGCTACACCTTC. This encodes CASSTDRASYGYTF.

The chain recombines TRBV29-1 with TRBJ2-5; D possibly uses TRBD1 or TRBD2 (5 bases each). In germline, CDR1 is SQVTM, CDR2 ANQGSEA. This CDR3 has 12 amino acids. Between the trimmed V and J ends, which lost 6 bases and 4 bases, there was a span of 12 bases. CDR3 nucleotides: TGCAGCGTCCGGGACGCACGAGAGACCCAGTACTTC. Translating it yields CSVRDARETQYF. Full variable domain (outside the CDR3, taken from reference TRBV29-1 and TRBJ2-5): SAVISQKPSRDICQRGTSLTIQCQVDSQVTMMFWYRQQPGQSLTLIATANQGSEATYESGFVIDKFPISRPNLTFSTLTVSNMSPEDSSIYLCSVRDARETQYFGPGTRLLVL.

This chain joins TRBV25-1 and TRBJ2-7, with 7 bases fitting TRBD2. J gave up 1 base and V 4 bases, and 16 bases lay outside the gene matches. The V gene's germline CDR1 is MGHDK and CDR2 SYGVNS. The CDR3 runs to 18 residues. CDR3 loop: CASSASPGGDGKSYEQYF. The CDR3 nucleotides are TGTGCCAGCAGTGCGTCTCCTGGGGGGGACGGGAAATCCTACGAGCAGTACTTC.

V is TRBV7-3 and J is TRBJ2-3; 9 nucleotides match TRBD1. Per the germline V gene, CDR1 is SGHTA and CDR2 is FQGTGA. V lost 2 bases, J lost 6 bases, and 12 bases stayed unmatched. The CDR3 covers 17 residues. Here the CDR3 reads CASSLFRGQGPSDTQYF. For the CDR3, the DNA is TGTGCCAGCAGCTTATTTAGGGGACAGGGTCCCTCGGATACGCAGTATTTT. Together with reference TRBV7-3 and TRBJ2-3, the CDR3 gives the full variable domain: GAGVSQTPSNKVTEKGKYVELRCDPISGHTALYWYRQSLGQGPEFLIYFQGTGAADDSGLPNDRFFAVRPEGSVSTLKIQRTERGDSAVYLCASSLFRGQGPSDTQYFGPGTRLTVL.

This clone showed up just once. The CDR3 DNA sequence: TGTGCCAGCAGCCAAGAGGCAGGACAGGGGGGGAATGAGCAGTTCTTC. It encodes CASSQEAGQGGNEQFF. The chain couples TRBV4-2 to TRBJ2-1; 10 bases align to TRBD1. After removal of 0 bases from V and 7 bases from J, the junction contained 6 bases not matched to a gene. In germline, CDR1 is LGHNA, CDR2 YNFKEQ. This CDR3 is built from 16 residues.

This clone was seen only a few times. The DNA for the CDR3 is TGTGCCAGCAGTGACGCGCAGAACACCGGGGAGCTGTTTTTT. Its translation: CASSDAQNTGELFF. V usage is TRBV6-4 and J usage is TRBJ2-2, with D uncertain. The V gene's germline CDR1 is MRHNA and CDR2 SNTAGT. V dropped 2 bases and J dropped 1 base, with 5 bases sitting between them. This CDR3 has 14 amino acids.

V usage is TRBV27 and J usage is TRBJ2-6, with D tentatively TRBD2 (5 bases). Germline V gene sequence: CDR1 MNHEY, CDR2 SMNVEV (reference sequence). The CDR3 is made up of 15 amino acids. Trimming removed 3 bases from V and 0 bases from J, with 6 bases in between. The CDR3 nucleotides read TGTGCCAGCAGTTTCCGGGGCTCTGGGGCCAACGTCCTGACTTTC. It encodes CASSFRGSGANVLTF.

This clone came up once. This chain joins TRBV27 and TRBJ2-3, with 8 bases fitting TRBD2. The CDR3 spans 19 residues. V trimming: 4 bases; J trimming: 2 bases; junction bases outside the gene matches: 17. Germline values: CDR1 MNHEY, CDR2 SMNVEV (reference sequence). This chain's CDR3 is CASSSVLAEYRAPTDTQYF. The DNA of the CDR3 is TGTGCCAGCAGTTCGGTACTAGCGGAATATCGGGCCCCCACAGATACGCAGTATTTT.

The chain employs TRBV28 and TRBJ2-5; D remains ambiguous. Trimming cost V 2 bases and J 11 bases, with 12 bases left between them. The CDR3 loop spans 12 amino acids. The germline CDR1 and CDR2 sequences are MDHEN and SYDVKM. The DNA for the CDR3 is TGTGCCAGCAGTTTAGTCACCGAGGAGCAGTACTTC. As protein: CASSLVTEEQYF.